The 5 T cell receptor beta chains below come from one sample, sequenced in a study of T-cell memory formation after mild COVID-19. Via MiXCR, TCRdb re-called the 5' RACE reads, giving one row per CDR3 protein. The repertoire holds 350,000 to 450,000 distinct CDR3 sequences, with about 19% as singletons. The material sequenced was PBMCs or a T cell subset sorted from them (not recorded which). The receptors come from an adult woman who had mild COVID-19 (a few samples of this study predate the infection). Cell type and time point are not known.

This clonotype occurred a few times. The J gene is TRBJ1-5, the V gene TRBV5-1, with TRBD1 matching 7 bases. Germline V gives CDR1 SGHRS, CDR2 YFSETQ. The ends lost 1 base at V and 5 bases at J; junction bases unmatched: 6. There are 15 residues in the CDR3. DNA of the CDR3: TGCGCCAGCAGCTTGAGAGGGGGCGCCGATCAGCCCCAGCATTTT. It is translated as CASSLRGGADQPQHF.

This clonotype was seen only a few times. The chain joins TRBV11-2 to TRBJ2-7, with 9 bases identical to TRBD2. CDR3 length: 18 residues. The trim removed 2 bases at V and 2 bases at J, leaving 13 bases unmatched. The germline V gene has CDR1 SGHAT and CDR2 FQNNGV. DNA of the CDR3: TGTGCCAGCAGCTTAAGTCGGGGCGGGAGGGCCTCTACCTACGAGCAGTACTTC. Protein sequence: CASSLSRGGRASTYEQYF.

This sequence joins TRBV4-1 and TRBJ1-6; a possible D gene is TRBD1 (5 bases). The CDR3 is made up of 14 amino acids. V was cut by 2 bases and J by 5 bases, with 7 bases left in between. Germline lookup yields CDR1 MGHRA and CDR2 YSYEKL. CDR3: CASSQLTDNSPLHF. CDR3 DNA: TGCGCCAGCAGCCAATTGACAGATAATTCACCCCTCCACTTT.

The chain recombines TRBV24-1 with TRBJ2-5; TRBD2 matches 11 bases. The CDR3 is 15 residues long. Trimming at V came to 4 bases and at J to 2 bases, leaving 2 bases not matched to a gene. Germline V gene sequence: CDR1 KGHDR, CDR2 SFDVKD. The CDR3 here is CATSELAGGQETQYF. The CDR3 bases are TGTGCCACCAGTGAGCTAGCGGGAGGTCAAGAGACCCAGTACTTC.

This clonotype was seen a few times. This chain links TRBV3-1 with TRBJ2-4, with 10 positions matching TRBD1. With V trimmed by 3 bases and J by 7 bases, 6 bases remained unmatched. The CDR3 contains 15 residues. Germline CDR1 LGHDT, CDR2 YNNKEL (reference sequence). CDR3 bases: TGTGCCAGCAGCCACCGGACAGGGGGATCGAACATTCAGTACTTC. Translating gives CASSHRTGGSNIQYF. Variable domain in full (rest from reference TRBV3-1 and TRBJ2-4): DTAVSQTPKYLVTQMGNDKSIKCEQNLGHDTMYWYKQDSKKFLKIMFSYNNKELIINETVPNRFSPKSPDKAHLNLHINSLELGDSAVYFCASSHRTGGSNIQYFGAGTRLSVL.